This note documents a single T cell receptor (beta chain) sequence. What it binds is unknown. The record originates from a study of PD-1 blockade in classical Hodgkin lymphoma. Study results and caveats: A significant rise in TCR diversity was seen by C4D1 for CD4+ cells but not for CD8+ cells.

No patient escaped relapse after autologous stem cell transplantation, and brentuximab vedotin exposure varied. Assay used: immunoSEQ multiplex PCR; TCRdb lists only in-frame clones, some missing. The data contain 25,000 or so clones, roughly two thirds of them seen just once; the ten biggest clones take up about 18%. The sequences come from peripheral blood mononuclear cells (PBMCs), collected at baseline. The TCR was taken from a human donor with classical Hodgkin lymphoma.

CDR3 nucleotide sequence: TGTGCCAGAAGTTACAGGGTTTACCCCTATAATTCACCCCTCCACTTT. Translating gives CARSYRVYPYNSPLHF. This chain joins TRBV5-3 and TRBJ1-6, with TRBD1 as a possible D gene (6 bases). TRBV5-3 is treated as an ORF (open reading frame) with a function not yet certain. Trimming stripped 5 bases from V and 2 bases from J, with 14 bases between. The CDR3 contains 16 residues.